This is a list of T cell receptor beta chains from one sample in a study of OX40 agonist ivuxolimab in advanced cancers. Assay used: immunoSEQ multiplex PCR; TCRdb lists only in-frame clones, some missing. The sample yields tens of thousands of clones, 84% seen once. The source was CD4+ or CD8+ T cells sorted from blood, collected in a trial of the OX40 agonist ivuxolimab. The source is an adult with an advanced solid tumor such as melanoma, head and neck, liver or kidney cancer. Both conserved end residues are part of each CDR3. The order of the fields is J gene, D gene, clone size, V gene, CDR3 DNA, CDR3 protein. The D gene is left open where the match is weak. Clone size is not always given. Where it is, it says once, few, many or a class for expanded clones.

j_call: TRBJ1-1; d_call: NA; clone_size: NA; v_call: TRBV19; cdr3_nt: TGTGCCAGTAGCAGGGGGAACACTGAAGCTTTCTTT; cdr3_aa: CASSRGNTEAFF
j_call: TRBJ2-1; d_call: TRBD2; clone_size: NA; v_call: TRBV5-1; cdr3_nt: TGCGCCAGCAGCTCTAGACTAGCGGGGGGTAGGAATGAGCAGTTCTTC; cdr3_aa: CASSSRLAGGRNEQFF
j_call: TRBJ2-5; d_call: NA; clone_size: NA; v_call: TRBV6-1; cdr3_nt: TGTGCCAGCAGTGAGGGGTTGCAAGAGACCCAGTACTTC; cdr3_aa: CASSEGLQETQYF
j_call: TRBJ2-3; d_call: NA; clone_size: NA; v_call: TRBV7-9; cdr3_nt: TGTGCCAGCAGCTTCAGGGGGGCTGGACGAGATACGCAGTATTTT; cdr3_aa: CASSFRGAGRDTQYF
j_call: TRBJ1-1; d_call: TRBD1; clone_size: few; v_call: TRBV28; cdr3_nt: TGTGCCAGCAGTTCGGGACAGGGGACCACTGAAGCTTTCTTT; cdr3_aa: CASSSGQGTTEAFF
j_call: TRBJ2-7; d_call: NA; clone_size: NA; v_call: TRBV19; cdr3_nt: TGTGCCAGTAGGACAAGTATTCAACACTACGAGCAGTACTTC; cdr3_aa: CASRTSIQHYEQYF
j_call: TRBJ2-3; d_call: TRBD1; clone_size: NA; v_call: TRBV7-9; cdr3_nt: TGTGCCAGCAGCCTTTTACGTTCAGGGGGCGCGAGTATCACAGATACGCAGTATTTT; cdr3_aa: CASSLLRSGGASITDTQYF
j_call: TRBJ2-7; d_call: NA; clone_size: NA; v_call: TRBV4-2; cdr3_nt: TGTGCCAGCAGCCAAGAGGGGAGCGGTTTCTACGAGCAGTACTTC; cdr3_aa: CASSQEGSGFYEQYF
j_call: TRBJ1-1; d_call: TRBD1; clone_size: NA; v_call: TRBV7-9; cdr3_nt: TGTGCCAGCAGCTCCCGACAGGGGGAGAGCACTGAAGCTTTCTTT; cdr3_aa: CASSSRQGESTEAFF
j_call: TRBJ1-4; d_call: NA; clone_size: NA; v_call: TRBV2; cdr3_nt: TGTGCCAGCAGTGAAGTCCGCGCTGCAACTAATGAAAAACTGTTTTTT; cdr3_aa: CASSEVRAATNEKLFF
j_call: TRBJ2-2; d_call: TRBD1; clone_size: NA; v_call: TRBV7-2; cdr3_nt: TGTGCCAGCAGCCTCTCGGGACAGGGGAACGGAGTAGGTACCGGGGAGCTGTTTTTT; cdr3_aa: CASSLSGQGNGVGTGELFF
j_call: TRBJ1-5; d_call: NA; clone_size: few; v_call: TRBV7-6; cdr3_nt: TGTGCCAGCAGCCAAGGGGTCGGCAATCAGCCCCAGCATTTT; cdr3_aa: CASSQGVGNQPQHF
j_call: TRBJ2-3; d_call: NA; clone_size: NA; v_call: TRBV18; cdr3_nt: TGTGCCAGCTCACCACCGGAGCGGCCAAGCACAGATACGCAGTATTTT; cdr3_aa: CASSPPERPSTDTQYF
j_call: TRBJ1-2; d_call: NA; clone_size: once; v_call: TRBV28; cdr3_nt: TGTGCCAGCAGTGGGGCAGAGGGGACGGGCTGGGCTACCTTC; cdr3_aa: CASSGAEGTGWATF
j_call: TRBJ1-3; d_call: NA; clone_size: once; v_call: TRBV28; cdr3_nt: TGTGCCAGCAGTCCCGATGGGGGGGTAGCTGGAAACACCATATATTTT; cdr3_aa: CASSPDGGVAGNTIYF
j_call: TRBJ1-6; d_call: NA; clone_size: few; v_call: TRBV28; cdr3_nt: TGTGCCAGCAGTTTTGGGAACTCACCCCTCCACTTT; cdr3_aa: CASSFGNSPLHF
j_call: TRBJ2-1; d_call: TRBD1; clone_size: NA; v_call: TRBV30; cdr3_nt: TGTGCCTGGAGTGTACGGACAGGAACTTACAATGAGCAGTTCTTC; cdr3_aa: CAWSVRTGTYNEQFF
j_call: TRBJ2-3; d_call: NA; clone_size: NA; v_call: TRBV18; cdr3_nt: TGTGCCAGCTCACTACTTGCGGGACAGCGACCACGCACAGATACGCAGTATTTT; cdr3_aa: CASSLLAGQRPRTDTQYF
j_call: TRBJ2-7; d_call: NA; clone_size: few; v_call: TRBV28; cdr3_nt: TGTGCCAGCAGTTTAAACTACGAGCAGTACTTC; cdr3_aa: CASSLNYEQYF
j_call: TRBJ1-1; d_call: NA; clone_size: once; v_call: TRBV30; cdr3_nt: TGTGCCTGGAGTGCCGGGATGAACACTGAAGCTTTCTTT; cdr3_aa: CAWSAGMNTEAFF
j_call: TRBJ1-1; d_call: TRBD1; clone_size: once; v_call: TRBV15; cdr3_nt: TGTGCCACCAGCAGAGCACAGGGGATGAACACTGAAGCTTTCTTT; cdr3_aa: CATSRAQGMNTEAFF
j_call: TRBJ2-3; d_call: NA; clone_size: NA; v_call: TRBV18; cdr3_nt: TGTGCCAGCTCACTTCCACAGGGTGGTGCAGATACGCAGTATTTT; cdr3_aa: CASSLPQGGADTQYF
j_call: TRBJ2-3; d_call: TRBD1; clone_size: NA; v_call: TRBV4-1; cdr3_nt: TGCGCCAGCAGCCAATCAGGGGGCTTCACAGATACGCAGTATTTT; cdr3_aa: CASSQSGGFTDTQYF
j_call: TRBJ2-1; d_call: NA; clone_size: NA; v_call: TRBV7-9; cdr3_nt: TGTGCCAGCAGCCCCGGACGAGTCGGTGAGCAGTTCTTC; cdr3_aa: CASSPGRVGEQFF
j_call: TRBJ2-5; d_call: TRBD2; clone_size: NA; v_call: TRBV7-8; cdr3_nt: TGTGCCAGCATCCTATTAGCGGGGGGCCAAGAGACCCAGTACTTC; cdr3_aa: CASILLAGGQETQYF
j_call: TRBJ1-2; d_call: NA; clone_size: few; v_call: TRBV27; cdr3_nt: TGTGCCAGCAGTCCCAGGACAGAGAGCTATGGCTACACCTTC; cdr3_aa: CASSPRTESYGYTF
j_call: TRBJ2-2; d_call: NA; clone_size: NA; v_call: TRBV9; cdr3_nt: TGTGCCAGCAGCCCGTCACACCGCGGGGAGCTGTTTTTT; cdr3_aa: CASSPSHRGELFF
j_call: TRBJ1-1; d_call: NA; clone_size: NA; v_call: TRBV6-5; cdr3_nt: TGTGCCAGCCGTACAGGTAGGAACACTGAAGCTTTCTTT; cdr3_aa: CASRTGRNTEAFF
j_call: TRBJ2-2; d_call: NA; clone_size: NA; v_call: TRBV5-4; cdr3_nt: TGTGCCAGCAGCTTCGGGGTAGGGGCAGGTAACACCGGGGAGCTGTTTTTT; cdr3_aa: CASSFGVGAGNTGELFF
j_call: TRBJ1-2; d_call: NA; clone_size: NA; v_call: TRBV6-5; cdr3_nt: TGTGCCAGCAGTTACTGGCAGGGGAGCTATGGCTACACCTTC; cdr3_aa: CASSYWQGSYGYTF
j_call: TRBJ2-7; d_call: NA; clone_size: NA; v_call: TRBV7-3; cdr3_nt: TGTGCCAGCAGCTTAGGACTGGGTCTCTCCTACGAGCAGTACTTC; cdr3_aa: CASSLGLGLSYEQYF
j_call: TRBJ2-2; d_call: TRBD2; clone_size: NA; v_call: TRBV10-3; cdr3_nt: TGTGCCATCAGGATAGCGGGGATCACCGGGGAGCTGTTTTTT; cdr3_aa: CAIRIAGITGELFF
j_call: TRBJ2-3; d_call: NA; clone_size: NA; v_call: TRBV6-1; cdr3_nt: TGTGCCAGCAGTGAGGACTCCGCTCGGGATACGCAGTATTTT; cdr3_aa: CASSEDSARDTQYF
j_call: TRBJ2-3; d_call: TRBD2; clone_size: NA; v_call: TRBV10-1; cdr3_nt: TGCGCCAGCAGTGAGATTTGGGTCGGCGGGAGCCAAGATACGCAGTATTTT; cdr3_aa: CASSEIWVGGSQDTQYF
j_call: TRBJ2-7; d_call: NA; clone_size: NA; v_call: TRBV5-4; cdr3_nt: TGTGCCAGCAGCTCGGGGGGCTTTCTAACCTACGAGCAGTACTTC; cdr3_aa: CASSSGGFLTYEQYF
j_call: TRBJ2-7; d_call: NA; clone_size: NA; v_call: TRBV5-1; cdr3_nt: TGCGCCAGCAGCTTACTCGGGGATACCTACGAGCAGTACTTC; cdr3_aa: CASSLLGDTYEQYF
j_call: TRBJ2-5; d_call: NA; clone_size: NA; v_call: TRBV5-6; cdr3_nt: TGTGCCAGCAGCTTAGGGGGTTTCGAGACCCAGTACTTC; cdr3_aa: CASSLGGFETQYF
j_call: TRBJ2-5; d_call: TRBD1; clone_size: NA; v_call: TRBV7-7; cdr3_nt: TGTGCTAGCAGCTGGACAGGGTGGGAGACCCAGTACTTC; cdr3_aa: CASSWTGWETQYF
j_call: TRBJ2-7; d_call: NA; clone_size: NA; v_call: TRBV4-3; cdr3_nt: TGCGCCAGCAGCCAAGTTATCACCTCCTACGAGCAGTACTTC; cdr3_aa: CASSQVITSYEQYF
j_call: TRBJ2-7; d_call: NA; clone_size: once; v_call: TRBV21-1; cdr3_nt: TGTGCCAGCAGCAACCGCCCGGCTCCCGAGGACGCGCCTTCCTACGAGCAGTACTTC; cdr3_aa: CASSNRPAPEDAPSYEQYF
j_call: TRBJ2-7; d_call: TRBD2; clone_size: NA; v_call: TRBV5-4; cdr3_nt: TGTGCCAGCAGCCAAGATCTTCTAGCGGGGGGTTACGAGCAGTACTTC; cdr3_aa: CASSQDLLAGGYEQYF
j_call: TRBJ1-2; d_call: NA; clone_size: NA; v_call: TRBV2; cdr3_nt: TGTGCCAGCAGCCTATTTCCTCTACGTACTGGCTACACCTTC; cdr3_aa: CASSLFPLRTGYTF
j_call: TRBJ2-1; d_call: TRBD2; clone_size: NA; v_call: TRBV2; cdr3_nt: TGTGCCAGCAAACTCGGGACTAGCGGGTACAATGAGCAGTTCTTC; cdr3_aa: CASKLGTSGYNEQFF
j_call: TRBJ2-7; d_call: TRBD1; clone_size: NA; v_call: TRBV19; cdr3_nt: TGTGCCAGTAGTATATCGGGCAGGGGGCGAGCAAGTAACGAGCAGTACTTC; cdr3_aa: CASSISGRGRASNEQYF
j_call: TRBJ2-3; d_call: NA; clone_size: NA; v_call: TRBV7-9; cdr3_nt: TGTGCCAGCAGCCTAGGGCAGGAGGTCACATATACGCAGTATTTT; cdr3_aa: CASSLGQEVTYTQYF
j_call: TRBJ2-1; d_call: NA; clone_size: NA; v_call: TRBV18; cdr3_nt: TGTGCCAGCTCCCGTAGCGGACCGAGCTCCTACAATGAGCAGTTCTTC; cdr3_aa: CASSRSGPSSYNEQFF
j_call: TRBJ2-7; d_call: TRBD1; clone_size: NA; v_call: TRBV7-9; cdr3_nt: TGTGCCAGCAGGCGGACAGGGAGTAATTACGAGCAGTACTTC; cdr3_aa: CASRRTGSNYEQYF
j_call: TRBJ2-7; d_call: NA; clone_size: NA; v_call: TRBV5-1; cdr3_nt: TGCGCCAGCAGCTTGGGGGTACACGAGCAGTACTTC; cdr3_aa: CASSLGVHEQYF
j_call: TRBJ2-5; d_call: NA; clone_size: NA; v_call: TRBV11-3; cdr3_nt: TGTGCCAGCAGCTCGGGCAGGGGTTGGGAGACCCAGTACTTC; cdr3_aa: CASSSGRGWETQYF
j_call: TRBJ1-2; d_call: NA; clone_size: NA; v_call: TRBV30; cdr3_nt: TGTGCCTGGAGTGTGACGGGAGACACCTATGGCTACACCTTC; cdr3_aa: CAWSVTGDTYGYTF
j_call: TRBJ2-3; d_call: NA; clone_size: NA; v_call: TRBV7-3; cdr3_nt: TGTGCCAGCAGCATCCAGGGGGGCCCCCCTGATACGCAGTATTTT; cdr3_aa: CASSIQGGPPDTQYF
j_call: TRBJ1-3; d_call: NA; clone_size: NA; v_call: TRBV6-5; cdr3_nt: TGTGCCAGCAGTTATCGGTGGAGCTCTGGAAACACCATATATTTT; cdr3_aa: CASSYRWSSGNTIYF
j_call: TRBJ1-2; d_call: NA; clone_size: NA; v_call: TRBV2; cdr3_nt: TGTGCCAGCAGTGTCCGGGTATCTAACTATGGCTACACCTTC; cdr3_aa: CASSVRVSNYGYTF
j_call: TRBJ1-1; d_call: NA; clone_size: few; v_call: TRBV5-1; cdr3_nt: TGCGCCAGCAGCTTGGGTTCTACTGAAGCTTTCTTT; cdr3_aa: CASSLGSTEAFF
j_call: TRBJ1-2; d_call: TRBD1; clone_size: NA; v_call: TRBV6-1; cdr3_nt: TGTGCCAGCAGCCGGACAGGGGGCTATGGCTACACCTTC; cdr3_aa: CASSRTGGYGYTF
j_call: TRBJ2-1; d_call: NA; clone_size: NA; v_call: TRBV7-2; cdr3_nt: TGTGCCAGCAGCCGAACCAATGAGCAGTTCTTC; cdr3_aa: CASSRTNEQFF
j_call: TRBJ1-3; d_call: NA; clone_size: NA; v_call: TRBV25-1; cdr3_nt: TGTGCCAGCAGTGAATATGCAGGGAACACCATATATTTT; cdr3_aa: CASSEYAGNTIYF
j_call: TRBJ2-5; d_call: NA; clone_size: NA; v_call: TRBV30; cdr3_nt: TGTGCCTGGAGTGTAGGGCTGGAGACCCAGTACTTC; cdr3_aa: CAWSVGLETQYF
j_call: TRBJ2-7; d_call: NA; clone_size: NA; v_call: TRBV5-4; cdr3_nt: TGTGCCAGCAGCTTTGGATACGAGCAGTACTTC; cdr3_aa: CASSFGYEQYF